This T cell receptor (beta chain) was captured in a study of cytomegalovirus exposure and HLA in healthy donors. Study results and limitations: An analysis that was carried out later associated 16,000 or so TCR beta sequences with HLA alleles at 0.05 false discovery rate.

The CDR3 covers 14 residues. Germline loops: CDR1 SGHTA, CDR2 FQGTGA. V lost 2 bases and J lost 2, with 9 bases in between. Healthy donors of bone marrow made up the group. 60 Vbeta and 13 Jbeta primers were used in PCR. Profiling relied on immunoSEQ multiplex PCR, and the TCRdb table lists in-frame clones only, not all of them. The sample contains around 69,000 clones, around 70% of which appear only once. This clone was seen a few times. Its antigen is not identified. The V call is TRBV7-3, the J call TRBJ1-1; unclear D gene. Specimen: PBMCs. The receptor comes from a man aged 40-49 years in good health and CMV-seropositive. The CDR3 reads CASSLVGGNTEAFF. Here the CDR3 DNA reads TGTGCCAGCAGCTTAGTCGGCGGAAACACTGAAGCTTTCTTT.